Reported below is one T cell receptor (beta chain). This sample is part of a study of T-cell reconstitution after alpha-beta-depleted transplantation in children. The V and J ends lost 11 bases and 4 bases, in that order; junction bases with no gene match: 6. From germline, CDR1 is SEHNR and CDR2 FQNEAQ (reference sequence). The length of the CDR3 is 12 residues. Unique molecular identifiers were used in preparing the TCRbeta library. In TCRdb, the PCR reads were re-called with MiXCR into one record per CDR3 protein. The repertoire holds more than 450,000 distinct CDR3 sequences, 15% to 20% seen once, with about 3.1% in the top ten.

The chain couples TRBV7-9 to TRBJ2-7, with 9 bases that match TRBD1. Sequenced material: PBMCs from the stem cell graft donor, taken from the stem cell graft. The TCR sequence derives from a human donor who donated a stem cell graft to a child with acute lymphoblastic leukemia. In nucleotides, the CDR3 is TGTGCCGGCGGACAGGGGAAGTACGAGCAGTACTTC. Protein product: CAGGQGKYEQYF.